The clone carrying this T cell receptor beta chain was recorded a few times. The antigen is unknown. This sample was taken from a study of T cells after yellow fever vaccination. UMIs were added to TCR cDNA along with a universal primer site when it was made by 5'RACE template switching. A single record per CDR3 protein comes from TCRdb applying MiXCR to the 5' RACE reads. Of 610,000 or so distinct CDR3 sequences listed, 9% to 15% are singletons. The CDR3 runs 13 residues. Between the trimmed V and J ends, which lost 2 bases and 2 bases, there was a span of 7 bases. The germline gives CDR1 GTSNPN, CDR2 SVGIG (reference sequence). General study findings and limits: A faster peak, day 5 versus 15, was reached by the weaker secondary response. The study re-detected most primary-vaccination clones after the booster (nearly 97% CD4, roughly 88% CD8).

The sequence came from a man aged 25-45 years who received the YFV17D yellow fever vaccine. Sequences were derived from PBMCs, sampled on the day of the yellow fever booster vaccination. The chain is built from TRBV30 and TRBJ1-5, with D hard to call. The CDR3 loop is CAWSRQGNQPQHF. In DNA, the CDR3 is TGTGCCTGGAGTAGGCAGGGCAATCAGCCCCAGCATTTT.